Listed below are T cell receptor beta chains from one sample, sequenced in a study of PD-1 blockade in mismatch repair-deficient tumors. The assay was immunoSEQ multiplex PCR, and TCRdb's table has in-frame clones only and misses some. The sample contains some 26,000 clones, 83% of which appear only once. This material consisted of peripheral blood, taken 12 weeks after starting pembrolizumab. The receptors come from an adult with mismatch repair-deficient cancer. CDR3s leave out the opening cysteine and the closing phenylalanine or tryptophan. The D gene is left open where the match is weak.

D gene: TRBD1; J gene: TRBJ2-7; V gene: TRBV30; CDR3 protein: AWRGQRRTGSSYEQY
D gene: -; J gene: TRBJ1-2; V gene: TRBV30; CDR3 protein: AWRDSANYGYT
D gene: -; J gene: TRBJ2-5; V gene: TRBV5-4; CDR3 protein: ASSLTSVVHGETQY
D gene: -; J gene: TRBJ1-3; V gene: TRBV20-1; CDR3 protein: SAPSGNTIY
D gene: TRBD1; J gene: TRBJ1-1; V gene: TRBV6-4; CDR3 protein: ASSDPWTGRSF
D gene: -; J gene: -; V gene: TRBV11-2; CDR3 protein: ASSLRHNMKYEQY
D gene: TRBD2; J gene: TRBJ2-1; V gene: TRBV7-9; CDR3 protein: ASSLAAGLAGGRGEQF
D gene: -; J gene: TRBJ1-4; V gene: TRBV28; CDR3 protein: ASSTSGAHNEKLF
D gene: -; J gene: TRBJ2-4; V gene: TRBV13; CDR3 protein: ASSSPAVAKNIQY
D gene: -; J gene: TRBJ2-4; V gene: TRBV18; CDR3 protein: ASSPRSAKNIQY
D gene: -; J gene: TRBJ1-3; V gene: TRBV9; CDR3 protein: ASSVAPDGGNTIY
D gene: -; J gene: TRBJ2-2; V gene: TRBV11-2; CDR3 protein: ASSPSGMNTGELF
D gene: TRBD1; J gene: TRBJ2-3; V gene: TRBV7-9; CDR3 protein: ASSLAQTGGSYTDTQY
D gene: -; J gene: TRBJ2-7; V gene: TRBV30; CDR3 protein: AWAYSTYEQY
D gene: -; J gene: TRBJ1-1; V gene: TRBV5-1; CDR3 protein: ASSLEPGGTEAF